This T cell receptor beta chain is from a study of blood T cell repertoires in COVID-19. Study summary: Samples of COVID-19 (acute and convalescent) were obtained from the United States, Italy and Spain. Sample material is recorded as cDNA or gDNA derived from T cells, B-cell-depleted T cells, or PBMCs.

Germline V gives CDR1 SGHNT, CDR2 YENEEA. V was clipped by 5 bases and J by 6 bases, with 14 bases between them. This CDR3 spans 13 amino acids. Per the study methods: Reference gene primers were amplified, and this amplification served to estimate nucleated cell counts. Only in-frame clones appear in the TCRdb table, and some are missing; sequencing was by immunoSEQ multiplex PCR. For V, J and clone size, that table is used; D and trimming come from the DNA. Of 310,000 or so clones in the sample, about nine tenths were seen once. During active infection, Seattle patients enrolled and were then monitored through disease.

The sequence was collected from a woman aged 25 to 39 with COVID-19, enrolled during active disease. The genes are TRBV11-3 and TRBJ2-7, with D perhaps matching TRBD1 (6 bases). The sequenced material came from peripheral blood. In DNA form, the CDR3 reads TGTGCCAGCAGCCGAAACAGGGATCGCGAGCAGTACTTC. Its protein product is CASSRNRDREQYF.